This note documents a single T cell receptor beta chain sequence. The antigen is undetermined. J gave up 11 bases and V 2 bases, and 12 bases lay outside the gene matches. The CDR3 extends over 14 amino acids. Germline CDR1 SQVTM, CDR2 ANQGSEA. Flow cytometry had shown expanded CD8+CD57+ cells in the patients chosen for sequencing. There were no patients without severe acquired aplastic anemia. This record belongs to a study of CD8+CD57+ T cells in acquired aplastic anemia. Study background: Average DNA yield from sorted CD4+ and CD8+ cells was around 3.2 ug.

Study findings and constraints: It was found that roughly 31 CD8+ CDR3 sequences were shared between patients and controls. Between patients and controls, CD8+ Simpson's diversity did not vary significantly.

CDR3 and TCR beta VDJ profiling relied on a genomic DNA template. TCRdb analysed the reads with MiXCR anew, one entry per CDR3 protein. The data contain approximately 150,000 distinct CDR3 sequences, more than 45% of them singletons. This chain links TRBV29-1 with TRBJ2-3, with TRBD2 identical over 8 bases. The sample comprised sorted CD4+, CD8+, or CD8+CD57+ T cells (not recorded which) from PBMCs. The origin of this receptor is a human donor with aplastic anemia. CDR3 in DNA: TGCAGCGTTGAATGGCGGGGGGCTTACAATGAGCAGTATTTT. Encoded protein: CSVEWRGAYNEQYF.